The clone carrying this TCR beta chain has ten or more counts. Its antigen is unknown. The cDNA was generated through 5'RACE incorporating 10-nucleotide random UMIs. TCRdb called the 5' RACE reads again in MiXCR, with one record for every CDR3 protein. The data contain about 99,000 distinct CDR3 sequences, roughly 10% of them seen just once; the ten biggest clones take up approximately 3.4%. These data belong to a study of neurological immune-mediated disorders. The time point here: longitudinal time-point 3. Study-wide points: Expanded clones shared no identical CDR3 amino acid sequences across subjects, which suggested private TCR-beta repertoires in all groups.

With 2 bases clipped from V and 4 bases from J, the junction kept 11 bases outside the gene matches. Germline values: CDR1 SEHNR, CDR2 FQNEAQ (reference sequence). The CDR3 covers 18 residues. The clonotype originates from a female donor with HTLV-1-associated myelopathy (HAM/TSP). Sequenced: PBMCs. V and J are TRBV7-9 and TRBJ2-3, with 11 bases fitting TRBD2. The CDR3 loop is CASSLYGNLAGGPDTQYF. The CDR3 bases are TGTGCCAGCAGCTTATATGGAAACCTAGCGGGGGGCCCAGATACGCAGTATTTT.